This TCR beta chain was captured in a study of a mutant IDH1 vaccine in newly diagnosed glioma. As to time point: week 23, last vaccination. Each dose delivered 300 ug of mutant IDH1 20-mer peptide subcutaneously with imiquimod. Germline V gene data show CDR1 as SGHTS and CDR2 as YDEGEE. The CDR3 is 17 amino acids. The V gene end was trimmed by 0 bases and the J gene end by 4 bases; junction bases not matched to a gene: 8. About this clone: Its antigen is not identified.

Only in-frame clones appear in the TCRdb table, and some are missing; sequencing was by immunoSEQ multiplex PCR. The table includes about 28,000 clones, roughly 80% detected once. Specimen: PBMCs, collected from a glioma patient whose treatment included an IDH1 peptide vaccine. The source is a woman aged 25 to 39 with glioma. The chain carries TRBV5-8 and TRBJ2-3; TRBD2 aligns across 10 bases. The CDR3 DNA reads TGTGCCAGCAGCTTGGGTGCGCGAGCGGGGGGGGCAGATACGCAGTATTTT. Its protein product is CASSLGARAGGADTQYF.